These T cell receptor beta chains were read from a single sample in a study of T-cell memory formation after mild COVID-19. TCRdb passed the 5' RACE reads through MiXCR, listing each CDR3 protein once. The sample lists 300,000 to 400,000 distinct CDR3 sequences; 10% to 15% were seen once. The sample comprised PBMCs or a T cell subset sorted from them (not recorded which). These receptors all stem from a man aged 18 to 29 who had mild COVID-19 (a few samples of this study predate the infection). Cell type and time point are not known. Both conserved end residues are part of each CDR3. The D gene is left open where the match is weak. Size is omitted from some rows. Given values are once, few, many or a class for expanded clones.

j_call v_call d_call cdr3_length clone_size cdr3_aa cdr3_nt
TRBJ2-1 TRBV12-3/TRBV12-4 TRBD1 14 few CASSPLIEGQKQFF TGTGCCAGCAGCCCTCTCATCGAGGGACAGAAGCAGTTCTTC
TRBJ2-1 TRBV12-5 TRBD1 14 - CASGLTGAYNEQFF TGTGCTAGTGGTTTGACAGGGGCATACAATGAGCAGTTCTTC
TRBJ1-4 TRBV20-1 - 17 - CSAESTVDNATNEKLFF TGCAGTGCTGAGTCGACCGTCGATAATGCAACTAATGAAAAACTGTTTTTT
TRBJ2-1 TRBV24-1 TRBD2 16 - CATGTSGGASYNEQFF TGTGCCACCGGGACTAGCGGGGGGGCCTCCTACAATGAGCAGTTCTTC
TRBJ1-1 TRBV27 - 15 - CASSLIMGGGTEAFF TGTGCCAGCAGTCTCATCATGGGGGGTGGGACTGAAGCTTTCTTT
TRBJ2-3 TRBV10-2 TRBD1 14 few CASSEQGQADTQYF TGCGCCAGCAGTGAGCAAGGACAGGCAGATACGCAGTATTTT
TRBJ1-5 TRBV20-1 - 13 few CSARGRLNQPQHF TGCAGTGCTAGAGGCAGGTTGAATCAGCCCCAGCATTTT
TRBJ1-2 TRBV5-1 TRBD1 14 - CASSLDAGTGSYTF TGCGCCAGCAGCTTGGACGCCGGGACAGGGTCCTACACCTTC
TRBJ2-5 TRBV4-3 - 14 few CASSHQGARETQYF TGCGCCAGCAGCCACCAGGGAGCCCGAGAGACCCAGTACTTC
TRBJ1-6 TRBV7-9 TRBD1 14 - CASSPGQHNSPLHF TGTGCCAGCAGCCCGGGACAGCATAATTCACCCCTCCACTTT
TRBJ1-1 TRBV12-3/TRBV12-4 - 16 - CASSPRGGAFRGEAFF TGTGCCAGCAGTCCCCGGGGGGGGGCATTTCGCGGTGAAGCTTTCTTT
TRBJ2-3 TRBV3-1 - 14 - CASSYPFSTDTQYF TGTGCCAGCAGCTATCCTTTTAGCACAGATACGCAGTATTTT
TRBJ2-2 TRBV15 - 16 few CATSSPPEGDTGELFF TGTGCCACCAGCAGCCCCCCCGAGGGTGACACCGGGGAGCTGTTTTTT
TRBJ2-3 TRBV11-2 TRBD2 16 - CASSSGLAGGGDTQYF TGTGCCAGCAGCTCGGGACTAGCGGGGGGGGGAGATACGCAGTATTTT
TRBJ1-2 TRBV4-1 - 12 few CASSQVVNGYTF TGCGCCAGCAGCCAAGTCGTGAATGGCTACACCTTC
TRBJ2-7 TRBV4-1 - 14 - CASSQWTVGDEQYF TGCGCCAGCAGCCAATGGACGGTCGGGGACGAGCAGTACTTC
TRBJ1-6 TRBV5-4 TRBD1 19 few CASSSGQGHIYSYNSPLHF TGTGCCAGCAGCTCCGGACAGGGACATATTTATTCATATAATTCACCCCTCCACTTT
TRBJ1-1 TRBV7-2 - 16 - CASSLEVSSRGTEAFF TGTGCCAGCAGCTTAGAAGTTAGTTCCAGAGGCACTGAAGCTTTCTTT
TRBJ1-1 TRBV10-2 - 14 few CASTATARNTEAFF TGCGCCAGCACTGCTACGGCGAGGAACACTGAAGCTTTCTTT
TRBJ2-1 TRBV18 TRBD2 15 - CASSLSSGGENEQFF TGTGCCAGCTCACTATCTAGCGGGGGGGAAAATGAGCAGTTCTTC
TRBJ2-4 TRBV20-1 TRBD2 12 few CRLGWERGVSGF TGCAGATTGGGGTGGGAGCGGGGGGTTTCTGGCTTC
TRBJ1-3 TRBV7-2 TRBD1 17 many CASSLRSWDRGENTIYF TGTGCCAGCAGCTTACGTTCGTGGGACAGGGGTGAAAACACCATATATTTT
TRBJ2-3 TRBV3-1 TRBD2 16 few CASSRTSGGYTDTQYF TGTGCCAGCAGCCGGACTAGCGGGGGTTACACAGATACGCAGTATTTT
TRBJ2-3 TRBV6-2/TRBV6-3 TRBD1 16 many CASSYGGQGEVDTQYF TGTGCCAGCAGTTACGGGGGACAGGGGGAGGTGGATACGCAGTATTTT
TRBJ2-5 TRBV6-6 - 17 - CASSSLSFPQAQETQYF TGTGCCAGCAGTTCGCTGTCATTCCCACAGGCGCAAGAGACCCAGTACTTC
TRBJ2-1 TRBV5-1 - 13 many CASSLAGGNEQFF TGCGCCAGCAGCTTGGCCGGGGGAAATGAGCAGTTCTTC
TRBJ1-5 TRBV7-9 TRBD1 13 - CASSVTGDVAQHF TGTGCCAGCAGCGTGACAGGGGATGTGGCCCAGCATTTT
TRBJ2-4 TRBV12-5 - 11 few CASGSLNIQYF TGTGCTAGTGGGTCGCTAAACATTCAGTACTTC
TRBJ1-1 TRBV5-1 TRBD1 15 few CASSLVTGGNTEAFF TGCGCCAGCAGCTTGGTGACAGGGGGGAACACTGAAGCTTTCTTT
TRBJ1-5 TRBV7-9 - 14 few CASSQGSSNQPQHF TGTGCCAGCAGCCAGGGGAGTAGCAATCAGCCCCAGCATTTT
TRBJ2-4 TRBV11-2 - 16 - CASSFGRALAKNIQYF TGTGCCAGCAGCTTCGGGCGGGCGCTAGCCAAAAACATTCAGTACTTC
TRBJ1-5 TRBV20-1 - 12 few CSAGTLDQPQHF TGCAGTGCCGGGACGTTGGATCAGCCCCAGCATTTT
TRBJ1-1 TRBV6-2/TRBV6-3 - 14 - CASRPHHKNTEAFF TGTGCCAGCAGACCCCACCACAAGAACACTGAAGCTTTCTTT
TRBJ1-6 TRBV19 - 14 many CASSIQGQESPLHF TGTGCCAGTAGTATCCAGGGACAAGAATCACCCCTCCACTTT
TRBJ2-5 TRBV7-3 TRBD1 15 many CASSADRDPRGTQYF TGTGCCAGCAGCGCGGACAGGGACCCCCGGGGGACCCAGTACTTC
TRBJ2-5 TRBV3-1 TRBD2 18 few CASSQATASGEFVETQYF TGTGCCAGCAGCCAAGCCACCGCCAGCGGGGAATTTGTAGAGACCCAGTACTTC
TRBJ2-2 TRBV28 TRBD1 12 - CASSSLDRELFF TGTGCCAGCAGTTCATTGGACAGGGAGTTGTTTTTT
TRBJ2-7 TRBV11-2 - 12 many CASSLDVGEQYF TGTGCCAGCAGCTTAGATGTAGGGGAGCAGTACTTC
TRBJ1-1 TRBV20-1 - 16 - CSALPEGFSPVYEAFF TGCAGTGCACTACCCGAAGGGTTTAGCCCGGTTTATGAAGCTTTCTTT
TRBJ2-3 TRBV18 TRBD2 15 - CASSQSGGAVDTQYF TGTGCCAGCTCGCAAAGCGGGGGGGCCGTAGATACGCAGTATTTT
TRBJ2-3 TRBV5-1 - 11 many CASSGGDTQYF TGCGCCAGTAGTGGTGGAGATACGCAGTATTTT
TRBJ1-2 TRBV19 TRBD1 13 few CASSMSTGTGYTF TGTGCCAGTAGTATGTCGACAGGGACCGGCTACACCTTC
TRBJ2-3 TRBV6-5 TRBD2 14 - CASSRGGPGDTQYF TGTGCCAGCAGCCGCGGGGGTCCGGGAGATACGCAGTATTTT
TRBJ2-3 TRBV7-9 TRBD2 17 - CASSLASSGGRTDTQYF TGTGCCAGCAGCTTAGCGTCCAGCGGGGGGCGCACAGATACGCAGTATTTT
TRBJ2-3 TRBV30 - 12 - CAWSPPTDTQYF TGTGCCTGGAGTCCTCCCACAGATACGCAGTATTTT
TRBJ1-3 TRBV4-3 - 14 few CASSQVYGGNTIYF TGCGCCAGCAGCCAAGTTTACGGTGGAAACACCATATATTTT
TRBJ1-1 TRBV7-9 - 12 few CASSPPQTEAFF TGTGCCAGCAGCCCACCCCAGACTGAAGCTTTCTTT
TRBJ2-1 TRBV5-1 TRBD2 15 many CASSLQLAGVNEQFF TGCGCCAGCAGCTTGCAACTAGCGGGGGTCAATGAGCAGTTCTTC
TRBJ2-3 TRBV4-1 - 15 few CASSQDQVRTDTQYF TGCGCCAGCAGCCAAGATCAGGTTAGGACAGATACGCAGTATTTT
TRBJ1-2 TRBV7-2 TRBD1 15 - CASSPGQGAHYGYTF TGTGCCAGCAGCCCCGGACAGGGGGCACACTATGGCTACACCTTC
TRBJ1-1 TRBV9 - 14 few CASSKRTGNTEAFF TGTGCCAGCAGCAAGCGGACGGGGAACACTGAAGCTTTCTTT
TRBJ2-7 TRBV12-3/TRBV12-4 - 12 few CASSLVSGEQYF TGTGCCAGCAGTTTAGTCAGTGGCGAGCAGTACTTC